This T cell receptor beta chain was recorded in a study of beta chain features in type 1 diabetes. Expressed TCRB transcripts were sequenced because the entire RNA isolate underwent reverse transcription. Libraries were prepared by immunoSEQ multiplex PCR; TCRdb keeps only in-frame clonotypes and omits some of them. The sample includes 400,000 to 500,000 clones, around 14% of them seen just once. The CDR3 is 16 amino acids. The ends were cut back, 3 bases at V and 2 bases at J, with 16 bases in the middle. The germline gives CDR1 SEHNR, CDR2 FQNEAQ (reference sequence). The genes are TRBV7-9 and TRBJ1-1; possible D gene TRBD1, 6 bases. The clonotype was recovered from a man younger than 45 in good health. Sequencing used naive CD4+ T cells from blood. The CDR3 loop is CASSLTAGVGNTEAFF. The CDR3 bases are TGTGCCAGCAGCTTGACGGCAGGGGTAGGAAACACTGAAGCTTTCTTT.